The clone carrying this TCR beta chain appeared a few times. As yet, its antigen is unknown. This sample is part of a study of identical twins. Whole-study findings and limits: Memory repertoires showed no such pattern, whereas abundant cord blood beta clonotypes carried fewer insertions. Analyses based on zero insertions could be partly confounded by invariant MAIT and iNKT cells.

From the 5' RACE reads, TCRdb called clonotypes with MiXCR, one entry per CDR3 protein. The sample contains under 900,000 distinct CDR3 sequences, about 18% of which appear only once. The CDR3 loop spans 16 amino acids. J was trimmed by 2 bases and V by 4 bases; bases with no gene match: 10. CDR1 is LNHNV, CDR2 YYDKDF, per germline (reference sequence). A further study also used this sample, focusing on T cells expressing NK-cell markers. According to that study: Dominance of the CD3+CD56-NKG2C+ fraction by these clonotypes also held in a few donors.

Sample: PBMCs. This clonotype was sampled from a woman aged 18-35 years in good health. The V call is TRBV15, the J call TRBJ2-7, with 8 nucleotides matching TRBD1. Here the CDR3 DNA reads TGTGCCACCAGCATGCTAGGGAAGACAGGGGCCTACGAGCAGTACTTC. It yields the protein CATSMLGKTGAYEQYF.